The rows below give T cell receptor beta chains drawn from one sample of a study of CD8 T cells in Susac syndrome. TCRdb recomputed calls from the immunoSEQ multiplex PCR reads with MiXCR, one row per CDR3 protein. The sample includes around 300,000 distinct CDR3 sequences, 85% seen only once; the top ten take roughly 0.21%. Sequenced material: CD8+ T cells from PBMCs. The receptor source for this set is a human donor with multiple sclerosis. The CDR3 runs from the conserved cysteine through the conserved F or W. A D gene is named only where the DNA matches it firmly. Clone size is stated in some rows and not others, as once, few, many or a class when expanded.

clone size	D gene	V gene	CDR3 length	J gene	CDR3 DNA	CDR3 protein
.	.	TRBV9	15	TRBJ2-7	TGTGCCAGCAGCGTAGGCTTATCACCTACCTACGAGCAGTACTTC	CASSVGLSPTYEQYF
.	.	TRBV12-3/TRBV12-4	16	TRBJ2-1	TGTGCCAGCACCCGCCGGCGAGGGGCGGCCTTCAATGAGCAGTTCTTC	CASTRRRGAAFNEQFF
few	.	TRBV5-4	15	TRBJ2-7	TGTGCCAGCAGCTCCCATAGCGACGTTTTCTACGAGCAGTACTTC	CASSSHSDVFYEQYF
.	TRBD2	TRBV5-4	16	TRBJ2-4	TGTGCCAGCAGGCAAACTAGCGGGAGGGAGAGGAACATTCAGTACTTC	CASRQTSGRERNIQYF
.	TRBD2	TRBV24-1	14	TRBJ2-1	TGTGCCACCAGTGACTGGAAGCGGGGCAATGAGCAGTTCTTC	CATSDWKRGNEQFF
.	.	TRBV7-9	13	TRBJ1-2	TGTGCCAGCAGCTGGGCCCTTAACTATGGCTACACCTTC	CASSWALNYGYTF
once	.	TRBV28	14	TRBJ2-7	TGTGCCAGCAGTTTCGAAGGCTGGACCTACGAGCAGTACTTC	CASSFEGWTYEQYF
.	TRBD2	TRBV7-9	17	TRBJ2-4	TGTGCCAGCAGCTTACTAACCGCGGGAGCCGGGTGGGACATTCAGTACTTC	CASSLLTAGAGWDIQYF
.	TRBD2	TRBV7-9	16	TRBJ2-3	TGTGCCAGCAGCTTATACGTAGCGGGGTTCACAGATACGCAGTATTTT	CASSLYVAGFTDTQYF
.	TRBD1	TRBV12-3/TRBV12-4	16	TRBJ2-3	TGTGCCAGCAGCAAATCTGGGACAGGGGGGACAGATACGCAGTATTTT	CASSKSGTGGTDTQYF
.	TRBD1	TRBV28	16	TRBJ1-5	TGTGCCAGCAGTTTTTCCGGGACAGGGGGCGGTCAGCCCCAGCATTTT	CASSFSGTGGGQPQHF
.	TRBD2	TRBV19	16	TRBJ2-1	TGTGCCAGTAGTCAAGGGGGACTAGCGTCCTACAATGAGCAGTTCTTC	CASSQGGLASYNEQFF
.	TRBD2	TRBV24-1	19	TRBJ2-1	TGTGCCACCAGTGATTCACCCGGGACTAGCGGGAGTTGGTACAATGAGCAGTTCTTC	CATSDSPGTSGSWYNEQFF
.	.	TRBV14	13	TRBJ2-3	TGTGCCAGCAGCCAAGGCTCCGCAGATACGCAGTATTTT	CASSQGSADTQYF
.	.	TRBV27	11	TRBJ1-1	TGTGCCTCCCTCTTGGGGGCTGAAGCTTTCTTT	CASLLGAEAFF
.	.	TRBV5-1	16	TRBJ2-5	TGCGCCAGTGAGCTAGAGGGTGTAGACGAACAAGAGACCCAGTACTTC	CASELEGVDEQETQYF
.	TRBD1	TRBV14	14	TRBJ1-2	TGTGCCAGCAGCCCAGGACAGGGGCCCTATGGCTACACCTTC	CASSPGQGPYGYTF
.	.	TRBV4-1	16	TRBJ2-1	TGCGCCAGCAGCCAAGATCCCACTAGCCAATACAATGAGCAGTTCTTC	CASSQDPTSQYNEQFF
once	.	TRBV20-1	11	TRBJ2-1	TGCAGTGCTAGAGTGAACAATGAGCAGTTCTTC	CSARVNNEQFF
few	.	TRBV27	13	TRBJ2-4	TGTGCCAGCAGCCTCTCGGCCAAAAACATTCAGTACTTC	CASSLSAKNIQYF
few	.	TRBV6-2/TRBV6-3	13	TRBJ1-1	TGTGCCAGCAGTTACAACAGTGGCACTGAAGCTTTCTTT	CASSYNSGTEAFF
once	.	TRBV28	13	TRBJ1-1	TGTGCCAGCAGTTTTACAGGGCGAAGTGAAGCTTTCTTT	CASSFTGRSEAFF
.	.	TRBV20-1	13	TRBJ1-2	TGCAGTGCTAGAGATCCAGTTCACTATGGCTACACCTTC	CSARDPVHYGYTF
.	TRBD1	TRBV29-1	13	TRBJ2-2	TGCACCGTACAGGGGAGTAACACCGGGGAGCTGTTTTTT	CTVQGSNTGELFF
.	TRBD2	TRBV28	16	TRBJ2-3	TGTGCCAGCAGTTTAACCCCTAGCGGGAAAACAGATACGCAGTATTTT	CASSLTPSGKTDTQYF
once	TRBD1	TRBV2	15	TRBJ2-3	TGTGCCAGCAGTGACCCGGGACAGAACACAGATACGCAGTATTTT	CASSDPGQNTDTQYF
.	.	TRBV7-8	16	TRBJ2-7	TGTGCCAGCAGCTTAGTTGGGGGGACACCCTCCTACGAGCAGTACTTC	CASSLVGGTPSYEQYF
.	.	TRBV3-1	16	TRBJ1-2	TGTGCCAGCAGCCCGTGGGCCGGGCTGGCCAACTATGGCTACACCTTC	CASSPWAGLANYGYTF
few	TRBD1	TRBV28	14	TRBJ1-5	TGTGCCAGCAGCCTCGGGACAGCCCATCAGCCCCAGCATTTT	CASSLGTAHQPQHF
.	.	TRBV7-2	19	TRBJ2-5	TGTGCCAGCAGGAGCCGCCCGGTCACGGCGGGATCGATCCAAGAGACCCAGTACTTC	CASRSRPVTAGSIQETQYF
.	.	TRBV4-2	18	TRBJ2-2	TGTGCCAGCAGCCAAGATAATTTTTGGGGAGCAAGGGCCGGGGAGCTGTTTTTT	CASSQDNFWGARAGELFF
few	.	TRBV4-3	13	TRBJ2-7	TGCGCCAGCAGCCTGGGCGCGGGCCACGAGCAGTACTTC	CASSLGAGHEQYF
.	.	TRBV5-1	15	TRBJ1-1	TGCGCCAGCAGCTTGGGCGTTTTTAAGAACACTGAAGCTTTCTTT	CASSLGVFKNTEAFF
.	TRBD2	TRBV27	15	TRBJ2-1	TGTGCCAGCAGTTTAATAAGCGGGAGTGCCCATGAGCAGTTCTTC	CASSLISGSAHEQFF
.	.	TRBV4-1	14	TRBJ1-2	TGCGCCAGCAGCCAAGTCGGGGGGAACTATGGCTACACCTTC	CASSQVGGNYGYTF
.	.	TRBV5-1	13	TRBJ1-2	TGCGCCAGCAGATTGAGGTCTAACTATGGCTACACCTTC	CASRLRSNYGYTF
.	.	TRBV6-5	19	TRBJ2-7	TGTGCCAGCAGTTACTCGACCCGGACACCCGGACGGGTTGGCTACGAGCAGTACTTC	CASSYSTRTPGRVGYEQYF
.	.	TRBV27	13	TRBJ1-1	TGTGCCAGCAGGACGTTGGGGTGGACTGAAGCTTTCTTT	CASRTLGWTEAFF
.	.	TRBV4-3	15	TRBJ1-5	TGCGCCAGCAGCCAAATCATGGCAGACAATCAGCCCCAGCATTTT	CASSQIMADNQPQHF
.	.	TRBV24-1	15	TRBJ2-3	TGTGCCACCAGTGAGACCAGGGTCCGCACAGATACGCAGTATTTT	CATSETRVRTDTQYF
.	TRBD1	TRBV19	20	TRBJ2-5	TGTGCCAGTAGCTTGGGACAGGGGTCCCAGTGGTGGCCTGGAGGAGAGACCCAGTACTTC	CASSLGQGSQWWPGGETQYF
.	.	TRBV28	12	TRBJ2-3	TGTGCCAGCACCCCCCGCACAGATACGCAGTATTTT	CASTPRTDTQYF
.	.	TRBV3-1	15	TRBJ2-7	TGTGCCAGCAGCCAAGATCAGGCCCTGCCGGGAGAGCAGTACTTC	CASSQDQALPGEQYF
.	.	TRBV7-9	11	TRBJ1-1	TGTGCCTCCGATTCATCAGGGGCTCCGGTCTTT	CASDSSGAPVF
.	TRBD2	TRBV19	13	TRBJ2-7	TGTGCCAGTAGTATCCTAGCGGGCGAAGAGCAGTACTTC	CASSILAGEEQYF
.	.	TRBV4-1	14	TRBJ1-1	TGCGCCAGCAGCCAAGGAGGTAGGAGAACTGAAGCTTTCTTT	CASSQGGRRTEAFF
.	TRBD1	TRBV30	13	TRBJ1-2	TGTGCCTGGGCCGTGGGGACAGGGTATGGCTACACCTTC	CAWAVGTGYGYTF
few	.	TRBV6-5	15	TRBJ1-1	TGTGCCAGCAGTTACTCGAGAAAGGGGAACACTGAAGCTTTCTTT	CASSYSRKGNTEAFF
.	.	TRBV12-3/TRBV12-4	15	TRBJ1-2	TGTGCCAGCACCGAGGAAATTACCGGAATCTATGGCTACACCTTC	CASTEEITGIYGYTF
.	.	TRBV13	15	TRBJ2-5	TGTGCCAGCAGTCGCTGGAGCGCGTATTACGGGACCCAGTACTTC	CASSRWSAYYGTQYF
.	.	TRBV2	15	TRBJ2-3	TGTGCCAGCAGTGACAGAATCTTAATCACAGATACGCAGTATTTT	CASSDRILITDTQYF
once	.	TRBV6-6	16	TRBJ2-1	TGTGCCAGCAGTTCCTCTGCCATCAGCTCCTACAATGAGCAGTTCTTC	CASSSSAISSYNEQFF
.	.	TRBV6-5	13	TRBJ2-5	TGTGCCAGCAGTTACGCTAGTCACGAGACCCAGTACTTC	CASSYASHETQYF